This T cell receptor (beta chain) comes out of a study of identical twins. The junction had 5 bases not matched to a gene; V was cut back by 5 bases and J by 4 bases. The CDR3 consists of 14 residues. This clonotype appeared a single time. Its specificity is unknown. From the 5' RACE reads, TCRdb called clonotypes with MiXCR, one entry per CDR3 protein. The table shows some 690,000 distinct CDR3 sequences, with about 20% occurring only once. Regarding the study as a whole: Twins' excess sharing was less marked for out-of-frame beta sequences. The models gave estimates that fell short of the out-of-frame TCR alpha sharing seen in monozygotic twins. A lower insertion count was a feature of abundant cord blood beta clonotypes, with no such feature in memory repertoires.

These same records also appear under a second study, on T cells expressing NK-cell markers. That source notes: Alpha-beta TCR T cells were the sole sorting target in several experiments, owing to an anti-gamma-delta TCR antibody.

What was sequenced was PBMCs. This TCR came from a woman younger than 30 in good health. The chain has TRBV12-3 or TRBV12-4 and TRBJ2-3; 8 bases are a match to TRBD2. In DNA, the CDR3 is TGTGCCAGCAGTAGAAGCGGGAGTTCAGATACGCAGTATTTT. Translating it yields CASSRSGSSDTQYF.